The present T cell receptor beta chain was sequenced within a study of T-cell memory formation after mild COVID-19. Points from the study as a whole: Nothing confirmed that second-wave clones peaking on day 37 were specific for SARS-CoV-2.

Comment on this clonotype: Its antigen is currently unknown.

The CDR3 runs 16 residues. Germline assignment: CDR1 MNHEY and CDR2 SMNVEV (reference sequence). V was clipped by 5 bases and J by 6 bases; unmatched bases: 10. 5'RACE primed from the constant segment yielded TCR alpha and TCR beta cDNA libraries bearing sample barcodes and UMIs. Each CDR3 protein gets one entry after TCRdb re-called the 5' RACE reads with MiXCR. The sample includes 580,000 or so distinct CDR3 sequences, roughly 17% seen only once; the top ten take around 7.8%. The origin of this receptor is an adult woman who had mild COVID-19 (a few samples of this study predate the infection). Cell type and time point are not known. The V call is TRBV27, the J call TRBJ2-3; 11 bases are shared with TRBD1. Sample: PBMCs or a T cell subset sorted from them (not recorded which). The CDR3 sequence: CASSRDRGASEDTQYF. The CDR3 DNA follows: TGTGCCAGCAGTAGGGACAGGGGGGCCTCAGAGGATACGCAGTATTTT.